The clone carrying this T cell receptor (beta chain) occurred a few times. Profiling relied on immunoSEQ multiplex PCR, and the TCRdb table lists in-frame clones only, not all of them. The repertoire holds over 150,000 clones, approximately 90% seen once, with 2% to 2.5% in the top ten. Participants were placed into cohorts based on the clinical history they reported. This entry comes from a study of blood T cell repertoires in COVID-19. The origin of this receptor is a woman aged 25 to 39 who had recovered from COVID-19. Input material: PBMCs or T cells enriched from blood (not recorded which).

CDR3 DNA sequence: TGTGCCAGCAGCTTAGTAGGCGGGGGGACGAATGAGCAGTTCTTC. Amino acids: CASSLVGGGTNEQFF. The gene calls are TRBV7-6 and TRBJ2-1; 8 bases fit TRBD2. V lost 1 base and J lost 7; bases outside the gene matches: 6. The CDR3 contains 15 residues. The germline CDR1 and CDR2 sequences are SGHVS and FNYEAQ.